This T cell receptor (beta chain) is from a study of low-dose radiotherapy and immunotherapy resistance in tumors. Across the whole study: Individuals in Cohort 2 had 1 Gy per fraction every two weeks, adding up to 13 Gy over 26 weeks. Ipilimumab 1 mg/kg every six weeks, together with nivolumab 240 mg every two weeks, was given intravenously to patients.

Gene-specific TRAV and TRBV primers were used for first-strand cDNA, covering alpha and beta chains. It was with a constant-region primer and a V-primer adapter that TCRs were amplified over roughly 19 PCR cycles. TCRdb reprocessed the reads with MiXCR, giving one entry per CDR3 protein. The table has about 9,800 distinct CDR3 sequences, around 74% seen once. This TCR derives from a human donor with advanced metastatic prostate, ovarian, gallbladder or colorectal cancer (not recorded which). This table probably holds off-target reads from a library built for another chain.

CDR3 bases: TGTGCCAGCAGTACCGGGACAGGGGGCACCGGGGAGCTGTTTTTT. Its protein product is CASSTGTGGTGELFF. The chain is built from TRBV6-8 and TRBJ2-2, with TRBD1 matching 11 bases. In germline, CDR1 is MNHGY, CDR2 SAAAGT. V was pared by 5 bases and J by 4 bases, with 3 bases of the junction left unmatched. This CDR3 is built from 15 residues.